This TCR beta chain was identified during a study of shared clonotypes between healthy human individuals. The data were produced by immunoSEQ multiplex PCR, yet TCRdb's version contains in-frame clones alone and is incomplete. The repertoire holds about 2.4 million clones, with under 95% as singletons. The V and J ends lost 0 bases and 5 bases respectively, with 14 bases between them. The CDR3 covers 16 residues. Germline V gene data show CDR1 as LGHNA and CDR2 as YNFKEQ. The sequence was obtained from a man between 18 and 35 years old in good health. Some clones in this sample may be carry-over from other donors' samples. The specimen sequenced was naive CD4+ T cells from PBMCs. Documented subset: CD45RA+ positively selected. V gene TRBV4-2 combines with J gene TRBJ2-1, with TRBD2 as a possible D gene (5 bases). CDR3 residues: CASSQDRASMHNEQFF. The CDR3 coding sequence is TGTGCCAGCAGCCAAGATCGGGCTAGCATGCACAATGAGCAGTTCTTC.